This is a list of T cell receptor beta chains from one sample in a study of OX40 agonist ivuxolimab in advanced cancers. The repertoire was sequenced with immunoSEQ multiplex PCR; TCRdb's copy has only in-frame clones and lacks some. This repertoire shows approximately 64,000 clones, about 80% found once; its top ten account for approximately 0.7%. The sample here was CD4+ or CD8+ T cells sorted from blood, taken in a trial of the OX40 agonist ivuxolimab. These receptors originate from an adult with an advanced solid tumor such as melanoma, head and neck, liver or kidney cancer. CDR3s include the opening cysteine and the closing phenylalanine or tryptophan. The order of the fields is V gene, clone size, D gene, J gene, CDR3 protein, CDR3 DNA. D genes are given only for firm matches. The size field is filled for only some rows; it gives once, few, many or a size class.

TRBV6-1	few	NA	TRBJ1-2	CASSERGGPGYGYTF	TGTGCCAGCAGTGAACGAGGAGGACCTGGCTATGGCTACACCTTC
TRBV7-2	NA	NA	TRBJ1-3	CASSQDGNTIYF	TGTGCCAGCAGTCAAGACGGAAACACCATATATTTT
TRBV5-1	NA	NA	TRBJ1-1	CASGERRGNTEAFF	TGCGCCAGCGGAGAGCGGCGGGGGAACACTGAAGCTTTCTTT
TRBV2	medium-sized	TRBD1	TRBJ2-1	CASKAGTGYNEQFF	TGTGCCAGCAAAGCAGGGACAGGGTACAATGAGCAGTTCTTC
TRBV4-1	few	NA	TRBJ1-6	CASSQGHFSPLHF	TGCGCCAGCAGCCAGGGACATTTTTCACCCCTCCACTTT
TRBV7-8	few	NA	TRBJ2-1	CASSLTYDPRGEQFF	TGTGCCAGCAGCTTAACATATGACCCCCGGGGTGAGCAGTTCTTC
TRBV18	NA	NA	TRBJ2-7	CASSRAGRYEQYF	TGTGCCAGCTCACGGGCGGGGAGGTACGAGCAGTACTTC
TRBV19	NA	NA	TRBJ1-4	CAVGGVTNEKLFF	TGTGCGGTAGGGGGTGTTACTAATGAAAAACTGTTTTTT
TRBV19	NA	TRBD1	TRBJ1-4	CASGDREGEKLFF	TGTGCCAGCGGGGACAGGGAGGGCGAAAAACTGTTTTTT
TRBV2	NA	NA	TRBJ2-5	CASSISWETQYF	TGTGCCAGCAGTATTAGCTGGGAGACCCAGTACTTC
TRBV5-4	NA	NA	TRBJ2-1	CASSLAGTEQFF	TGTGCCAGCAGCTTGGCCGGGACGGAGCAGTTCTTC
TRBV18	NA	NA	TRBJ1-1	CASSPLWVADTEAFF	TGTGCCAGCTCACCACTGTGGGTCGCGGACACTGAAGCTTTCTTT
TRBV27	NA	TRBD1	TRBJ2-1	CASRQTGFPIKFF	TGTGCCAGCAGACAGACAGGGTTTCCTATCAAGTTCTTC
TRBV10-3	NA	NA	TRBJ1-2	CAISESGSPNGYTF	TGTGCCATCAGTGAGTCTGGGTCACCTAATGGCTACACCTTC
TRBV2	NA	TRBD2	TRBJ2-1	CASSDTSGIDEQFF	TGTGCCAGCAGTGATACTAGCGGGATTGATGAGCAGTTCTTC
TRBV4-1	NA	TRBD2	TRBJ2-7	CASSQVLTSGAYEQYF	TGCGCCAGCAGCCAGGTTCTGACTAGCGGAGCCTACGAGCAGTACTTC